This T cell receptor (beta chain) emerged from a study of T-cell reconstitution after alpha-beta-depleted transplantation in children. Preparation of the TCRbeta library was carried out with unique molecular identifiers. Using its own MiXCR run on the PCR reads, TCRdb lists one record per CDR3 protein. The sample comprises around 420,000 distinct CDR3 sequences, around 16% of which are singletons, and approximately 29% rests with the top ten. This CDR3 is 14 amino acids long. The trim removed 4 bases at V and 10 bases at J, leaving 6 bases unmatched. Germline assignment: CDR1 SGHAT and CDR2 FQNNGV. Material: PBMCs, mostly from graft donor cells, obtained 360 days after TCRalphabeta/CD19-depleted stem cell transplant. This TCR came from a boy in the first two years of life who had a stem cell transplant for Wiskott-Aldrich syndrome, so the T cells may come from the graft donor. V usage is TRBV11-2 and J usage is TRBJ2-5; 13 nucleotides match TRBD2. Written as DNA, the CDR3 is TGTGCCAGCAGCTCCGGGACTAGCGGGATGGGCCAGTACTTC. Protein product: CASSSGTSGMGQYF.